These 4 T cell receptor beta chains originate from one sample sequenced in a study of tumor-infiltrating lymphocytes in localized non-small cell lung cancer. Profiling relied on immunoSEQ multiplex PCR, and the TCRdb table lists in-frame clones only, not all of them. In the table there are 7,000 to 9,000 clones, roughly 63% of which are singletons. The specimen sequenced was uninvolved lung tissue not adjacent to the tumor. All receptors derive from a human donor with non-small cell lung cancer.

The count of this clone is one. The chain couples TRBV6-5 to TRBJ2-3; D call uncertain. The CDR3 consists of 13 residues. V lost 0 bases, J lost 5 bases, and 6 bases lay in between. Per the germline V gene, CDR1 is MNHEY and CDR2 is SVGAGI. CDR3 sequence (DNA): TGTGCCAGCAGTTACTCGTGGGGAGATACGCAGTATTTT. Translation: CASSYSWGDTQYF.

The chain joins TRBV2 to TRBJ2-7; 9 bases are a match to TRBD2. This CDR3 has 14 residues. J gave up 5 bases and V 10 bases, and 12 bases lay outside the gene matches. Germline CDR1 SNHLY, CDR2 FYNNEI. The CDR3 sequence is CATKMAGGINEQYF. In DNA, the CDR3 is TGTGCCACCAAGATGGCGGGGGGGATTAACGAGCAGTACTTC.

The V gene is TRBV7-8, the J gene TRBJ1-2, with 11 bases identical to TRBD1. The CDR3 loop spans 13 amino acids. The ends lost 4 bases at V and 7 bases at J; junction bases unmatched: 2. Germline-derived CDR1 and CDR2 are SGHVS and FQNEAQ. The CDR3 region has the DNA TGTGCCAGCAGCTCGGGACAGGGGGTTGGCTACACCTTC. The encoded protein is CASSSGQGVGYTF.

The V gene is TRBV7-3, the J gene TRBJ2-2; no firm D call. With 5 bases removed from V and 2 bases from J, the gap between germline ends came to 3 bases. The CDR3 length is 12 residues. In germline, CDR1 is SGHTA, CDR2 FQGTGA. In DNA, the CDR3 is TGTGCCAGCAGCCACAACACCGGGGAGCTGTTTTTT. Translation gives CASSHNTGELFF.